These T cell receptor beta chains were read from a single sample in a study of a mutant IDH1 vaccine in newly diagnosed glioma. Their cognate antigens are unknown. Method: immunoSEQ multiplex PCR; TCRdb's copy keeps in-frame clones and lacks some. In the table there are about 84,000 clones, roughly four fifths of which are singletons. This specimen was PBMCs, taken from a glioma patient whose treatment included an IDH1 peptide vaccine. The origin of the receptors is a man in his forties with glioma. Both conserved end residues are part of each CDR3. Fields, in order: J gene, V gene, clone size, D gene, CDR3 protein, CDR3 DNA. The D gene is left open where the match is weak. Size tells how often a clone was seen (once, few, many) or the class of an expanded clone, and some rows leave it out.

>TRBJ2-4|TRBV15|.|.
CATSRDQAPNIQYF
TGTGCCACCAGCAGAGATCAAGCCCCAAACATTCAGTACTTC
>TRBJ1-3|TRBV30|.|TRBD1
CAWSGTPRQGAGNTIYF
TGTGCCTGGAGTGGAACCCCTCGACAGGGGGCGGGAAACACCATATATTTT
>TRBJ2-2|TRBV5-1|.|TRBD1
CASSFLDRGTGELFF
TGCGCCAGCAGCTTCTTGGACAGGGGAACCGGGGAGCTGTTTTTT
>TRBJ1-4|TRBV18|.|.
CASSPRLEGEKLFF
TGTGCCAGCTCACCACGTTTAGAGGGTGAAAAACTGTTTTTT
>TRBJ2-5|TRBV10-1|.|.
CASSGQDQETQYF
TGCGCCAGCAGTGGACAGGACCAAGAGACCCAGTACTTC
>TRBJ1-4|TRBV5-6|.|TRBD1
CASTTGVNEKLFF
TGTGCCAGTACTACAGGGGTTAATGAAAAACTGTTTTTT
>TRBJ2-1|TRBV5-1|.|TRBD1
CASSRTGTAYNEQFF
TGCGCCAGCAGTCGTACCGGGACAGCGTACAATGAGCAGTTCTTC
>TRBJ2-1|TRBV19|.|.
CASSIVYRATYNEQFF
TGTGCCAGTAGTATAGTTTACAGGGCCACCTACAATGAGCAGTTCTTC
>TRBJ1-2|TRBV19|.|TRBD1
CASSTRQGANYGYTF
TGTGCCAGTAGTACCCGACAGGGGGCTAACTATGGCTACACCTTC
>TRBJ2-7|TRBV6-4|.|.
CASSEDGRPYEQYF
TGTGCCAGCAGTGAAGACGGGAGACCCTACGAGCAGTACTTC
>TRBJ1-2|TRBV6-6|.|.
CASSLSKGPRSYGYTF
TGTGCCAGCAGTTTATCGAAGGGACCGAGAAGCTATGGCTACACCTTC
>TRBJ2-7|TRBV6-1|.|.
CASSERWAYEQYF
TGTGCCAGCAGTGAAAGGTGGGCATACGAGCAGTACTTC
>TRBJ2-3|TRBV9|once|.
CASSVTATDTQYF
TGTGCCAGCAGCGTAACAGCCACAGATACGCAGTATTTT
>TRBJ2-7|TRBV4-3|.|.
CASSQASGKVYEQYF
TGCGCCAGCAGCCAAGCCTCGGGCAAAGTCTACGAGCAGTACTTC
>TRBJ2-6|TRBV4-2|.|TRBD2
CASSTRTSGTVSGANVLTF
TGTGCCAGCAGCACCCGGACTAGCGGGACTGTTTCTGGGGCCAACGTCCTGACTTTC
>TRBJ2-7|TRBV2|.|TRBD2
CASRGTSGVYEQYF
TGTGCCAGCAGGGGGACTAGCGGGGTGTACGAGCAGTACTTC
>TRBJ2-3|TRBV7-2|.|.
CASSLDPPDTQYF
TGTGCCAGCAGCTTAGACCCCCCCGATACGCAGTATTTT
>TRBJ2-3|TRBV9|.|.
CASSVAVAGTDTQYF
TGTGCCAGCAGCGTAGCGGTAGCCGGCACAGATACGCAGTATTTT